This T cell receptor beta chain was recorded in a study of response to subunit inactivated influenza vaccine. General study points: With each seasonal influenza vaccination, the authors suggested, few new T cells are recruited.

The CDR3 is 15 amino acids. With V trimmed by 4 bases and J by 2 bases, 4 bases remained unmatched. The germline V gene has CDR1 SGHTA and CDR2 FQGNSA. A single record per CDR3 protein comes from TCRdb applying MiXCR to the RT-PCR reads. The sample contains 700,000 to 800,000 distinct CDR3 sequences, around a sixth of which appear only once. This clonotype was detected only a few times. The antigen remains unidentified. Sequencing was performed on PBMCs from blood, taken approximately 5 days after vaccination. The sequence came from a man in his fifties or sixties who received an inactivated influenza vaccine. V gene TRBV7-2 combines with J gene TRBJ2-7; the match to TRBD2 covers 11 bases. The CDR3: CASSYLAGGPYEQYF. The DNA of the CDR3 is TGTGCCAGCAGCTACCTAGCGGGAGGCCCCTACGAGCAGTACTTC. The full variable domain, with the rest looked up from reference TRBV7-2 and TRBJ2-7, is GAGVSQSPSNKVTEKGKDVELRCDPISGHTALYWYRQSLGQGLEFLIYFQGNSAPDKSGLPSDRFSAERTGGSVSTLTIQRTQQEDSAVYLCASSYLAGGPYEQYFGPGTRLTVT.